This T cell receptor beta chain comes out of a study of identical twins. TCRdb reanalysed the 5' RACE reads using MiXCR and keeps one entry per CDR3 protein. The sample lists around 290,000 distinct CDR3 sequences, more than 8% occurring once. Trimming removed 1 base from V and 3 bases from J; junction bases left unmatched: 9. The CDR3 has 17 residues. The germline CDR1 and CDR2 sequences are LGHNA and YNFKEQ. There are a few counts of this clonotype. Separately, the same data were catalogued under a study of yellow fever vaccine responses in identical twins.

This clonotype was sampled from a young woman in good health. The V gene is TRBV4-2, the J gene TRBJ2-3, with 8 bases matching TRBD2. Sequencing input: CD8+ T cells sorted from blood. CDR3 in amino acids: CASSQGTSGGGTDTQYF. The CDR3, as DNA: TGTGCCAGCAGCCAAGGAACGAGCGGGGGCGGTACAGATACGCAGTATTTT.